The 24 T cell receptor beta chains reported below all come from one sample, sequenced in a study of blood T cell repertoires in COVID-19. Measured with immunoSEQ multiplex PCR; TCRdb has only the in-frame clones, and not every one. The sample lists about 73,000 clones; over 70% were seen once. Sequencing was done on a sample of peripheral blood. The receptor source for this set is a man older than 75 with active or convalescent COVID-19.

The chain is built from TRBV5-1 and TRBJ2-5; 8 bases match TRBD2. The germline gives CDR1 SGHRS, CDR2 YFSETQ. V shed 4 bases, J shed 5 bases, and the junction held 10 bases outside the gene matches. There are 15 residues in the CDR3. The DNA of the CDR3 is TGCGCCAGCAGCGTTGTTAGCGGGGCTCGGGAGACCCAGTACTTC. Translating gives CASSVVSGARETQYF.

The rearrangement links TRBV4-1 to TRBJ1-2; TRBD1 is a possible D gene (5 bases). CDR1 and CDR2 (germline): MGHRA, YSYEKL. Trimming cost V 0 bases and J 0 bases, with 17 bases left between them. The CDR3 is made up of 18 amino acids. Written as DNA, the CDR3 is TGCGCCAGCAGCCAAGAGGTGGGGAGGGGTATAGCTAACTATGGCTACACCTTC. Amino acids: CASSQEVGRGIANYGYTF.

The chain employs TRBV5-1 and TRBJ1-3; 8 bases are shared with TRBD1. The V gene's germline CDR1 is SGHRS and CDR2 YFSETQ. This CDR3 comprises 15 residues. Losses at the gene ends were 4 bases for V and 7 bases for J; bases not matched to a gene: 10. The CDR3 is CASSPDRGSGNTIYF. As DNA, the CDR3 is TGCGCCAGCAGCCCAGACAGGGGAAGCGGCAACACCATATATTTT.

The rearrangement uses TRBV19 and TRBJ1-5, with a weak D call TRBD1 (5 bases). Germline CDR1 reads LNHDA; CDR2 reads SQIVND (reference sequence). This CDR3 is built from 14 residues. With 6 bases removed from V and 0 bases from J, the gap between germline ends came to 9 bases. This chain's CDR3 is CASRQGYSNQPQHF. The CDR3 DNA is TGTGCCAGTAGGCAGGGTTATAGCAATCAGCCCCAGCATTTT.

The chain combines TRBV9 with TRBJ2-3, with TRBD2 matching over 10 bases. Germline values: CDR1 SGDLS, CDR2 YYNGEE. The V segment lost 4 bases and the J segment 1 base; nucleotides outside the gene matches: 3. The CDR3 runs to 15 residues. CDR3: CASSPGLAGTDTQYF. DNA for the CDR3: TGTGCCAGCAGCCCTGGACTAGCGGGCACAGATACGCAGTATTTT.

The chain combines TRBV7-9 with TRBJ1-4; D uncertain. The CDR3 contains 15 residues. The germline V gene encodes CDR1 SEHNR and CDR2 FQNEAQ (reference sequence). Trimming took off 3 bases at V and 0 bases at J, with 8 bases between the two ends. CDR3 loop: CASSFRSSTNEKLFF. The CDR3 DNA reads as TGTGCCAGCAGCTTCAGATCCTCAACTAATGAAAAACTGTTTTTT.

This clone appeared a few times. The chain is built from TRBV29-1 and TRBJ1-2, with 8 bases that match TRBD1. V was clipped by 7 bases and J by 4 bases; unmatched bases: 11. The germline V gene has CDR1 SQVTM and CDR2 ANQGSEA. The CDR3 sequence is 14 residues long. The CDR3 sequence is CSAGQGDLGYGYTF. DNA for the CDR3: TGCAGCGCCGGACAGGGAGACTTAGGCTATGGCTACACCTTC.

The V call is TRBV5-4, the J call TRBJ2-1; D is perhaps TRBD2 (5 bases). Trimming left V 2 bases short and J 8 bases short, with 20 bases between. This CDR3 contains 16 residues. The germline gives CDR1 SGHNT, CDR2 YYREEE (reference sequence). The CDR3 protein is CASSFGGSRRFDEQFF. The CDR3 DNA reads as TGTGCCAGCAGCTTCGGTGGGTCTAGGAGGTTTGATGAGCAGTTCTTC.

The rearrangement uses TRBV9 and TRBJ2-1; perhaps TRBD2 as D (7 bases). Germline V gives CDR1 SGDLS, CDR2 YYNGEE. The germline V and J ends were trimmed by 4 bases and 7 bases, with 30 bases remaining between them. CDR3 length: 19 amino acids. This chain's CDR3 is CASSPRLTGRLADMNEQFF. The CDR3 nucleotides read TGTGCCAGCAGCCCGCGATTGACAGGTCGCCTAGCGGATATGAATGAGCAGTTCTTC.

V gene TRBV3-1 (or the pseudogene TRBV3-2) combines with J gene TRBJ2-7; TRBD1 aligns across 8 bases. From germline, CDR1 is LGHDT and CDR2 YNNKEL (reference sequence). V lost 0 bases and J lost 5; bases outside the gene matches: 3. The CDR3 loop spans 14 amino acids. The CDR3 reads CASSQDRGRHEQYF. Here the CDR3 DNA reads TGTGCCAGCAGCCAAGACAGGGGGCGGCACGAGCAGTACTTC.

The chain couples TRBV6-2 or TRBV6-3 to TRBJ2-7; D possibly corresponds to TRBD1 (5 bases). This CDR3 region has 12 residues. The V gene's germline CDR1 is MNHEY and CDR2 SVGEGT. V was shortened by 5 bases and J by 3 bases, with 8 bases between the two germline ends. The CDR3 DNA follows: TGTGCCAGCAGTCAACAGGACTACGAGCAGTACTTC. As protein: CASSQQDYEQYF.

The chain uses TRBV27 and TRBJ2-3; 8 bases match TRBD2. Trimming removed 2 bases from V and 4 bases from J; junction bases left unmatched: 8. The CDR3 has 16 amino acids. Germline V gene lookup returns CDR1 MNHEY and CDR2 SMNVEV (reference sequence). The CDR3 DNA is TGTGCCAGCAGTTTAATTCGGGGGGGCCGCGCAGATACGCAGTATTTT. It encodes CASSLIRGGRADTQYF.

This chain links TRBV6-1 with TRBJ1-3; the D gene is possibly TRBD1 (5 bases). This CDR3 comprises 18 residues. In germline, CDR1 is MNHNS, CDR2 SASEGT. Trimming left V 4 bases short and J 4 bases short, with 23 bases between. The CDR3 reads CASSGGNSRGARGNTIYF. CDR3 DNA sequence: TGTGCCAGCAGTGGGGGCAATTCAAGGGGCGCGAGAGGAAACACCATATATTTT.

V gene TRBV15 combines with J gene TRBJ2-7; 10 nucleotides agree with TRBD1. This CDR3 is built from 15 residues. V lost 2 bases to trimming and J lost 6 bases; unmatched junction nucleotides: 7. Germline CDR1 reads LNHNV; CDR2 reads YYDKDF (reference sequence). CDR3 in DNA: TGTGCCACCAGCAGATCCCGGGACAGGGGTTCCGAGCAGTACTTC. Residues: CATSRSRDRGSEQYF.

The table lists this clone with a few counts. The rearrangement links TRBV6-6 to TRBJ2-7, with D tentatively TRBD1 (6 bases). The CDR3 runs to 14 residues. V was clipped by 4 bases and J by 5 bases, with 15 bases between them. In germline, CDR1 is MNHNY, CDR2 SVGAGI (reference sequence). The CDR3 spells CASSSPGRGDEQYF. CDR3 sequence (DNA): TGTGCCAGCAGTTCCCCCGGCAGGGGTGACGAGCAGTACTTC.

Only a few counts were recorded for this clone. The rearrangement uses TRBV2 and TRBJ1-1; D is perhaps TRBD1 (5 bases). CDR1 and CDR2 from the germline V gene are SNHLY and FYNNEI. The CDR3 runs 16 residues. V lost 2 bases, J lost 0 bases, and 13 bases lay in between. Written as DNA, the CDR3 is TGTGCCAGCAGTGAACAACAGGTCGGAATGAACACTGAAGCTTTCTTT. Translation: CASSEQQVGMNTEAFF.

The chain links TRBV3-1 (or the pseudogene TRBV3-2) to TRBJ1-6; unclear D gene. The CDR3 spans 14 residues. Deletions cut 6 bases from V and 7 bases from J, with 13 bases between. Germline CDR1 LGHDT, CDR2 YNNKEL (reference sequence). CDR3 nucleotides: TGTGCCAGCAGTCGAACCTCGGGGAATTCACCCCTCCACTTT. This translates into CASSRTSGNSPLHF.

V usage is TRBV28 and J usage is TRBJ2-3; 7 bases map to TRBD1. J lost 5 bases, V lost 6 bases, and 17 bases had no gene match. There are 17 residues in the CDR3. Germline V gene lookup returns CDR1 MDHEN and CDR2 SYDVKM. This CDR3 reads CASSLTGTTPVVDTQYF. The DNA of the CDR3 is TGTGCCAGCAGCTTGACAGGGACGACCCCAGTTGTAGATACGCAGTATTTT.

This sequence joins TRBV19 and TRBJ2-7; D is possibly TRBD1 (6 bases). V was trimmed by 5 bases and J by 0 bases, leaving 14 bases between them. This CDR3 has 15 amino acids. Looked up from germline, CDR1 is LNHDA and CDR2 is SQIVND (reference sequence). CDR3 sequence reads: CASSSDRDLSYEQYF. CDR3 nucleotides: TGTGCCAGTAGTTCGGACAGAGACCTCTCCTACGAGCAGTACTTC. Complete variable domain (other parts from reference TRBV19 and TRBJ2-7): DGGITQSPKYLFRKEGQNVTLSCEQNLNHDAMYWYRQDPGQGLRLIYYSQIVNDFQKGDIAEGYSVSREKKESFPLTVTSAQKNPTAFYLCASSSDRDLSYEQYFGPGTRLTVT.

J is TRBJ1-5 and V is TRBV4-1, with TRBD1 matching over 7 bases. The V and J ends lost 3 bases and 2 bases, in that order; junction bases with no gene match: 4. Germline assignment: CDR1 MGHRA and CDR2 YSYEKL. The CDR3 totals 15 residues. The CDR3 here is CASSHPDRGNQPQHF. For the CDR3, the DNA is TGCGCCAGCAGCCACCCTGACAGGGGCAATCAGCCCCAGCATTTT.

The table lists this clone with a few counts. The chain has TRBV3-1 (or the pseudogene TRBV3-2) and TRBJ1-5; no clear D gene. The CDR3 spans 15 residues. Germline values: CDR1 LGHDT, CDR2 YNNKEL (reference sequence). The V end was cut by 2 bases, the J end by 2 bases, with 10 bases between. DNA of the CDR3: TGTGCCAGCAGCCAAACCCGCGGGGGCAATCAGCCCCAGCATTTT. Translating it yields CASSQTRGGNQPQHF.

The chain carries TRBV2 and TRBJ1-2; possibly TRBD1 for D (5 bases). Trimming took off 1 base at V and 8 bases at J, with 11 bases between the two ends. Per germline, CDR1 SNHLY and CDR2 FYNNEI. The CDR3 is 13 amino acids. The CDR3 is CASSEGRTKGYTF. DNA of the CDR3: TGTGCCAGCAGTGAAGGACGGACAAAGGGCTACACCTTC.

The V and J genes are TRBV19 and TRBJ2-7; 8 nucleotides agree with TRBD1. This CDR3 is built from 15 residues. The germline V gene encodes CDR1 LNHDA and CDR2 SQIVND (reference sequence). V lost 6 bases, J lost 1 base, and 8 bases stayed unmatched. In DNA, the CDR3 is TGTGCCAGTAGCCCGAAGCAGGGGGCTTCCTACGAGCAGTACTTC. Amino acids: CASSPKQGASYEQYF.

This chain connects TRBV18 to TRBJ2-1; 7 nucleotides line up with TRBD2. The CDR3 sequence is 15 residues long. After removal of 3 bases from V and 3 bases from J, the junction contained 5 bases not matched to a gene. In germline, CDR1 is KGHSH, CDR2 LQKENI. The CDR3 protein is CASSPNGGGYNEQFF. The CDR3 nucleotides are TGTGCCAGCTCACCCAATGGGGGGGGCTACAATGAGCAGTTCTTC.